This T cell receptor beta chain came from a study of blood T cell repertoires in COVID-19. Study as a whole: Whether acute or convalescent, the COVID-19 samples came from the United States, Italy and Spain. PBMCs, B-cell-depleted T cells, or T cells were the source of the cDNA or gDNA that made up the material.

From germline, CDR1 is ENHRY and CDR2 SYGVKD. After removal of 2 bases from V and 4 bases from J, the junction contained 11 bases not matched to a gene. The CDR3 has 18 residues. Per the study methods: Reference gene primer amplification gave nucleated cell count estimates. TCRdb's copy holds only in-frame clones and misses some; the assay was immunoSEQ multiplex PCR. Clone size and the V and J calls come from that table; the DNA yielded D and trimming. The sample lists about 230,000 clones, 84% occurring once. Input material: peripheral blood. This chain joins TRBV10-3 and TRBJ1-2, with 12 nucleotides matching TRBD1. This sequence was found in a middle-aged woman who had recovered from COVID-19. CDR3 nucleotide sequence: TGTGCCATCAGTGAGCTTTCGGGGACAGGGGGCGCTGGCTATGGCTACACCTTC. Translation: CAISELSGTGGAGYGYTF.